A single count supports the clone carrying this T cell receptor beta chain. Assay: immunoSEQ multiplex PCR; the TCRdb copy retains only in-frame clones and omits some. In the table there are approximately 120,000 clones, 85% to 95% of which are singletons. This sample stems from a study of OX40 agonist ivuxolimab in advanced cancers. Germline CDR1 is MNHNS and CDR2 is SASEGT. The CDR3 consists of 13 residues. V shed 2 bases and J shed 6 bases, with 8 bases lying between them. The sequenced sample was CD4+ or CD8+ T cells sorted from blood, obtained in a trial of the OX40 agonist ivuxolimab. The clonotype comes from an adult with an advanced solid tumor such as melanoma, head and neck, liver or kidney cancer. The V and J genes are TRBV6-1 and TRBJ1-5, with D uncertain. The CDR3 DNA sequence: TGTGCCAGCAGTGAAAGGGTTGGTCAGCCCCAGCATTTT. As protein: CASSERVGQPQHF.